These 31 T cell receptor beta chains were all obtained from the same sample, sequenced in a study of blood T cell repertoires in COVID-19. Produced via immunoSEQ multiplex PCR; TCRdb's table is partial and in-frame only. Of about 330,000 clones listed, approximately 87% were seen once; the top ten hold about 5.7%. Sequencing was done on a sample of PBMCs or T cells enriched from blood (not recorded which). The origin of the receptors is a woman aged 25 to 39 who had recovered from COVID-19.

DNA of the CDR3: TGCAGCGTTGTGCAGGGAGGAAGAGCTAACTATGGCTACACCTTC. Protein product: CSVVQGGRANYGYTF. V and J are TRBV29-1 and TRBJ1-2, with D possibly TRBD1 on 5 matching bases. This CDR3 comprises 15 residues. Germline values: CDR1 SQVTM, CDR2 ANQGSEA. V lost 4 bases and J 0 bases, leaving 15 bases between the germline ends.

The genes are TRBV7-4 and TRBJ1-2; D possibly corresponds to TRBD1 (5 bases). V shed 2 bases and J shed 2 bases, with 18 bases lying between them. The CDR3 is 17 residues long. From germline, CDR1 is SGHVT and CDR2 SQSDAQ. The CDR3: CASSLITGKGVNYGYTF. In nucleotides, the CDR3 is TGTGCCAGCAGCTTAATAACAGGAAAAGGTGTAAACTATGGCTACACCTTC.

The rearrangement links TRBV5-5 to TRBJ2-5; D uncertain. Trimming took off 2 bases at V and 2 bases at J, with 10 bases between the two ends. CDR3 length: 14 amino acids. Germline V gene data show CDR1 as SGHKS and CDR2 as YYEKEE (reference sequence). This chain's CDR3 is CASSLVQAQETQYF. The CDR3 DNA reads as TGTGCCAGCAGCTTAGTGCAGGCACAAGAGACCCAGTACTTC.

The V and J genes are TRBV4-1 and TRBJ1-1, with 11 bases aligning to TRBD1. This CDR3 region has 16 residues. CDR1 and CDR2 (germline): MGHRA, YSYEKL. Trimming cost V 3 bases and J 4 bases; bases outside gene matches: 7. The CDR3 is CASSQDSGTGGTEAFF. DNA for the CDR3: TGCGCCAGCAGCCAGGACTCCGGGACAGGGGGCACTGAAGCTTTCTTT.

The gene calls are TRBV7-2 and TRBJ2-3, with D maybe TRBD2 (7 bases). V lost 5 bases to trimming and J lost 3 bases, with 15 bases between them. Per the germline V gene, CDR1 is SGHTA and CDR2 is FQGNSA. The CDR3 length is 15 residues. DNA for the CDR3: TGTGCCAGCAGCCCCTCACGGGGGGCGACAGATACGCAGTATTTT. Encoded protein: CASSPSRGATDTQYF.

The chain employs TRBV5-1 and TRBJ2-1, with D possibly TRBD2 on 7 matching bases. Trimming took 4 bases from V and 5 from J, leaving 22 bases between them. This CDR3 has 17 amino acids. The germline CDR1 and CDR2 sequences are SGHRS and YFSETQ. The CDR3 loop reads CASSTYPGGYTHNEQFF. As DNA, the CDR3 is TGCGCCAGCAGCACTTACCCGGGGGGCTATACCCACAATGAGCAGTTCTTC.

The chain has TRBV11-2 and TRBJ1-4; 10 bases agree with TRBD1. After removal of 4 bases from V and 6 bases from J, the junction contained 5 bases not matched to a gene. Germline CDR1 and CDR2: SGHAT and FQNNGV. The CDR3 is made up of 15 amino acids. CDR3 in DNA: TGTGCCAGCAGCTCGACAGGGGGCAGGGATGAAAAACTGTTTTTT. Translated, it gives CASSSTGGRDEKLFF.

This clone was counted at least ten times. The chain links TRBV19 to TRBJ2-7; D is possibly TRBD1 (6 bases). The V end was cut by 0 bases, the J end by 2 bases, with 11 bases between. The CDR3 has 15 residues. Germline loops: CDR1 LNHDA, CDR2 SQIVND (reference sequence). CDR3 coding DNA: TGTGCCAGTAGTATAGAAGAAGGGGGTCCCTACGAGCAGTACTTC. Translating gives CASSIEEGGPYEQYF.

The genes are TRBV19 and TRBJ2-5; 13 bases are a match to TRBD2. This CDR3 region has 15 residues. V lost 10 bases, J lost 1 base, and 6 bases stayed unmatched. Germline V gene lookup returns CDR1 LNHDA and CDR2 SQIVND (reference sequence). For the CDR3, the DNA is TGTGCCACGACGACTAGCGGGGGGAGCCAAGAGACCCAGTACTTC. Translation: CATTTSGGSQETQYF.

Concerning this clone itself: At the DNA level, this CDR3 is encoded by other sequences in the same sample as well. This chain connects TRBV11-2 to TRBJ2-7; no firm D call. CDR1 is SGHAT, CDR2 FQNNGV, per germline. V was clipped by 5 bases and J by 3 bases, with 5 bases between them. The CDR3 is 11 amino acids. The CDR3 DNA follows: TGTGCCAGCAGCCCGGGCTACGAGCAGTACTTC. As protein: CASSPGYEQYF.

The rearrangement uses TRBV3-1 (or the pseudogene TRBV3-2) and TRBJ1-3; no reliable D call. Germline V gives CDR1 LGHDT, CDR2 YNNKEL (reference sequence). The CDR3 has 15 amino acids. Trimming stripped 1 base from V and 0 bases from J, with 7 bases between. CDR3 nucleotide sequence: TGTGCCAGCAGCCAAGGACGGAGCTCTGGAAACACCATATATTTT. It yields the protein CASSQGRSSGNTIYF.

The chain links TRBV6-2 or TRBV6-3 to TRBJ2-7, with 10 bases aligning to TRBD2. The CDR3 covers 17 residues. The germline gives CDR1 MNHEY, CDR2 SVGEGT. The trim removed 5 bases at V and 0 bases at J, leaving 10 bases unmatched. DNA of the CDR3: TGTGCCAGCAGTCCCGCTAGCGGGGGTTCCGACTCCTACGAGCAGTACTTC. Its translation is CASSPASGGSDSYEQYF.

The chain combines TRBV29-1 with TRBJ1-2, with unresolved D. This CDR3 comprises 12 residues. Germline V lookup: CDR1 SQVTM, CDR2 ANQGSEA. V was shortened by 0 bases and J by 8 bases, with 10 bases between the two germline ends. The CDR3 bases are TGCAGCGTTGAAGATCGGGGAGGCGGCTACACCTTC. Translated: CSVEDRGGGYTF. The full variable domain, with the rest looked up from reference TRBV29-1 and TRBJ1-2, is SAVISQKPSRDICQRGTSLTIQCQVDSQVTMMFWYRQQPGQSLTLIATANQGSEATYESGFVIDKFPISRPNLTFSTLTVSNMSPEDSSIYLCSVEDRGGGYTFGSGTRLTVV.

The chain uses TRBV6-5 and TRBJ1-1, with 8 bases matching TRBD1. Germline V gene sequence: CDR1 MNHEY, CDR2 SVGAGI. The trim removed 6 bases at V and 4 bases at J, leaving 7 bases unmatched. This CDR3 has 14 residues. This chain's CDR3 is CASSITGGGTEAFF. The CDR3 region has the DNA TGTGCCAGCAGCATTACAGGGGGTGGCACTGAAGCTTTCTTT.

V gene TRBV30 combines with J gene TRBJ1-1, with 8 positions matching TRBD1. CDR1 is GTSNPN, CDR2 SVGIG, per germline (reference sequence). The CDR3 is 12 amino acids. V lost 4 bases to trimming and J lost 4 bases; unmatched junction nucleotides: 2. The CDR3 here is CAWTGGGTEAFF. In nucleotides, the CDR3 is TGTGCCTGGACAGGGGGCGGCACTGAAGCTTTCTTT.

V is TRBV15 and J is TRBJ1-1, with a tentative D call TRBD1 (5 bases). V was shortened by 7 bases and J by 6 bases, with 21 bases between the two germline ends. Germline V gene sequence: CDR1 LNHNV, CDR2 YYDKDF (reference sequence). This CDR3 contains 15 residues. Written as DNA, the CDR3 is TGTGCCACCACCCATCGGCGGGGCGGTGGATCTGAAGCTTTCTTT. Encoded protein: CATTHRRGGGSEAFF.

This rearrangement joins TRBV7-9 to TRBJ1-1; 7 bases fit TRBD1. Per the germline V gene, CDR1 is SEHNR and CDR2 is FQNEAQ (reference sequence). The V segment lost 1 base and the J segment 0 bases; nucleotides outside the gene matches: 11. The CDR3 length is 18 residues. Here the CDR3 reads CASSLGGLLQGLNTEAFF. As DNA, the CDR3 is TGTGCCAGCAGCTTAGGGGGACTTTTACAGGGGCTGAACACTGAAGCTTTCTTT.

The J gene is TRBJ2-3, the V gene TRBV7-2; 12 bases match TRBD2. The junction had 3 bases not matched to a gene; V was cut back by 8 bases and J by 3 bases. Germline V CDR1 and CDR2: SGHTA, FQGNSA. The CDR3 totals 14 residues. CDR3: CASGTSGGTDTQYF. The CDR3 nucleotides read TGTGCCAGCGGAACTAGCGGGGGGACAGATACGCAGTATTTT.

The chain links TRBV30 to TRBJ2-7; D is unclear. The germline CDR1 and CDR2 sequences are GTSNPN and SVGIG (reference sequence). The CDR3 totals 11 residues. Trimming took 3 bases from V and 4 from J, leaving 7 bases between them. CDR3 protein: CAWRFSYEQYF. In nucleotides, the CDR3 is TGTGCCTGGAGGTTCTCTTACGAGCAGTACTTC. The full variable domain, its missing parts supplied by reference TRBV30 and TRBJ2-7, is SQTIHQWPATLVQPVGSPLSLECTVEGTSNPNLYWYRQAAGRGLQLLFYSVGIGQISSEVPQNLSASRPQDRQFILSSKKLLLSDSGFYLCAWRFSYEQYFGPGTRLTVT.

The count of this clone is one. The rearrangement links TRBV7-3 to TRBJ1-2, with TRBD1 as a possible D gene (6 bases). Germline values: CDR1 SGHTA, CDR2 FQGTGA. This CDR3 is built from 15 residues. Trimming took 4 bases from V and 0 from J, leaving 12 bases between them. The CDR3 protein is CASSWSDSPNYGYTF. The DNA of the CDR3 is TGTGCCAGCAGCTGGTCGGACAGCCCTAACTATGGCTACACCTTC.

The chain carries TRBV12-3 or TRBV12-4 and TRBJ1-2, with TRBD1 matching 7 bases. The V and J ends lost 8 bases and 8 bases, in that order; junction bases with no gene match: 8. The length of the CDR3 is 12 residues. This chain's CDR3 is CASDRQGQGYTF. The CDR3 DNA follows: TGTGCCAGCGACAGACAGGGTCAGGGCTACACCTTC.

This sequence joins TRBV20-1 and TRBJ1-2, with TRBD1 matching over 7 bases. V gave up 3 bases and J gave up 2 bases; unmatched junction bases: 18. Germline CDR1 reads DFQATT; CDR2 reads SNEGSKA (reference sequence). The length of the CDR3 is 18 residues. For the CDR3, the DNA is TGCAGTGCTAGTCCAAAGCCCACTCGACAGGGTGCGAACTATGGCTACACCTTC. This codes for CSASPKPTRQGANYGYTF.

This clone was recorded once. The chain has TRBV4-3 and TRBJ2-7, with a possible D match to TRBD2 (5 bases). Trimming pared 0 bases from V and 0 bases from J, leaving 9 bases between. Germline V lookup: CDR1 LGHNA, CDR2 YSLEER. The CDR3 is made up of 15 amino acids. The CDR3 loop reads CASSQDPRGSYEQYF. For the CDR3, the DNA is TGCGCCAGCAGCCAAGATCCCCGGGGCTCCTACGAGCAGTACTTC.

Here the CDR3 reads CASSLQRGGTDTQYF. CDR3 sequence (DNA): TGCGCCAGCAGCTTGCAGCGGGGGGGCACAGATACGCAGTATTTT. V usage is TRBV5-1 and J usage is TRBJ2-3, with 9 positions matching TRBD2. CDR3 size: 15 residues. Germline V gene data show CDR1 as SGHRS and CDR2 as YFSETQ. Trimming removed 1 base from V and 1 base from J; junction bases left unmatched: 1.

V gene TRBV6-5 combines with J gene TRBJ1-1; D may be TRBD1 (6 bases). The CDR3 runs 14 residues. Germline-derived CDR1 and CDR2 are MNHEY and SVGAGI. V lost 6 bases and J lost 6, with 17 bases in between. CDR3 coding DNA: TGTGCCAGCAGCGCCTCCCCAGGGGCCCCTGAAGCTTTCTTT. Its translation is CASSASPGAPEAFF.

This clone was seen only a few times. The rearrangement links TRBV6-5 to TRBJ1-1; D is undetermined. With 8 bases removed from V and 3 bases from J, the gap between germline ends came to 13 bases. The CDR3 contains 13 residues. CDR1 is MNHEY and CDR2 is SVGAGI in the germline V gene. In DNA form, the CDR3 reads TGTGCCAGCTTCGGGAGCGGGGACACTGAAGCTTTCTTT. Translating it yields CASFGSGDTEAFF.

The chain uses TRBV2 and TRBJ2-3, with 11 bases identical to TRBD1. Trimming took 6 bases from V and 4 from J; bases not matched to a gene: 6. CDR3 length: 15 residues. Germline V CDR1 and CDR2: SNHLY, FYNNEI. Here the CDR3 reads CASRGDRGMPDTQYF. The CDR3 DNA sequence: TGTGCCAGCAGGGGGGACAGGGGGATGCCAGATACGCAGTATTTT.

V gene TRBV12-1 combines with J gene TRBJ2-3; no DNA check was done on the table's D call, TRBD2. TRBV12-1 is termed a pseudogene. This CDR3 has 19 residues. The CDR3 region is CASSFGGLAGESLADTQYF. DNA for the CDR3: TGTGCCAGCAGCTTTGGAGGACTAGCGGGGGAATCGTTGGCAGATACGCAGTATTTT.

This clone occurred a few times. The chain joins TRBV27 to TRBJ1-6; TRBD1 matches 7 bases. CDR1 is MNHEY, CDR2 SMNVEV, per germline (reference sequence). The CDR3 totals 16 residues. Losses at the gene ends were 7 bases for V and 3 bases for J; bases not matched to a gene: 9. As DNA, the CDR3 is TGTGCCAGCACCTCGACAGGGAGAGGCTATAATTCACCCCTCCACTTT. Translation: CASTSTGRGYNSPLHF.

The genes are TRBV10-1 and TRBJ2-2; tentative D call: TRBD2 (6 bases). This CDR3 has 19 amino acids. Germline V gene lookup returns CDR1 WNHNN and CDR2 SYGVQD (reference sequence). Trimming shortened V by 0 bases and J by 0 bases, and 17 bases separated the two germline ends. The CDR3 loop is CASSESDVTPGANTGELFF. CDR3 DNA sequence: TGCGCCAGCAGTGAGTCGGACGTCACTCCGGGGGCGAACACCGGGGAGCTGTTTTTT.

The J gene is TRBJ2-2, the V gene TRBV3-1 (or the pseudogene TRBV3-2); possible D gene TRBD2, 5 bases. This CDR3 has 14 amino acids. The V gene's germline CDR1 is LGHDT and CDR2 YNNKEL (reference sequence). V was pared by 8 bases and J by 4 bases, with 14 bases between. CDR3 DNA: TGTGCCAGCCGAGGAGACGGGGTCACCGGGGAGCTGTTTTTT. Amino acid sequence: CASRGDGVTGELFF.